The 21 T cell receptor beta chains below come from one sample, sequenced in a study of cytomegalovirus exposure and HLA in healthy donors (dated by TCRdb to the late 2010s). The library was built by means of the immunoSEQ multiplex PCR assay. The multiplex PCR relied on a mix of 60 forward primers for TCR Vbeta segments and 13 reverse primers for TCR Jbeta segments. TCRdb obtained this table from immuneACCESS and retained in-frame rearrangements with V and J assigned. These tables miss some clones; where compared with another copy, unresolved V genes account for less than half of the shortfall, and the remainder is unexplained. Here the sample has some 100,000 clones; 60% to 75% occur a single time. The ten most abundant clones make up approximately 2% of the sample. Sequencing was performed on PBMCs. The receptors here all came from a woman between 40 and 50 years old in good health and CMV-seronegative.

The V and J genes are TRBV7-2 and TRBJ1-1, with a possible D match to TRBD1 (6 bases). The length of the CDR3 is 14 residues. Between the trimmed V and J ends, which lost 3 bases and 4 bases, there was a span of 12 bases. Germline assignment: CDR1 SGHTA and CDR2 FQGNSA. DNA of the CDR3: TGTGCCAGCAGCTTCGGAGGCAGGGGCACTGAAGCTTTCTTT. Translating it yields CASSFGGRGTEAFF.

This clone has only a few counts. V and J are TRBV7-2 and TRBJ1-2; TRBD1 aligns across 10 bases. The trim removed 4 bases at V and 6 bases at J, leaving 5 bases unmatched. Germline CDR1 reads SGHTA; CDR2 reads FQGNSA. The CDR3 has 14 amino acids. The DNA of the CDR3 is TGTGCCAGCAGCTCCGACAGGGGGCAGCATGGCTACACCTTC. It is translated as CASSSDRGQHGYTF.

The chain has TRBV29-1 and TRBJ2-2; TRBD2 aligns across 8 bases. Trimming took 6 bases from V and 1 from J; bases not matched to a gene: 7. CDR3 length equals 15 residues. Germline V gene sequence: CDR1 SQVTM, CDR2 ANQGSEA. The CDR3 DNA reads as TGCAGCGTCCGACTAGCGAAAAGGAACACCGGGGAGCTGTTTTTT. It codes for CSVRLAKRNTGELFF.

CDR3 amino acids: CASSHKFLAGPQETQYF. In DNA form, the CDR3 reads TGTGCCAGCAGCCATAAATTTTTAGCGGGGCCCCAAGAGACCCAGTACTTC. The J gene is TRBJ2-5, the V gene TRBV14; 8 nucleotides align to TRBD2. The V gene end was trimmed by 3 bases and the J gene end by 1 base; junction bases not matched to a gene: 10. The CDR3 extends over 17 amino acids. Per the germline V gene, CDR1 is SGHDN and CDR2 is FVKESK. The whole variable domain, remainder taken from reference TRBV14 and TRBJ2-5, is EAGVTQFPSHSVIEKGQTVTLRCDPISGHDNLYWYRRVMGKEIKFLLHFVKESKQDESGMPNNRFLAERTGGTYSTLKVQPAELEDSGVYFCASSHKFLAGPQETQYFGPGTRLLVL.

This sequence joins TRBV5-1 and TRBJ2-5, with a possible D match to TRBD1 (5 bases). The J call is doubtful: the DNA matches TRBJ2-7 better. The CDR3 is made up of 11 amino acids. CDR1 SGHRS and CDR2 YFSETQ come from the germline V gene. DNA of the CDR3: TGCGCCAGCAGCTTCCAGGGCGAGCAGTACTTC. Translation gives CASSFQGEQYF.

The chain links TRBV14 to TRBJ2-7; 10 nucleotides match TRBD2. There are 13 residues in the CDR3. Germline V gives CDR1 SGHDN, CDR2 FVKESK. Germline trimming cut 5 bases from V and 3 bases from J; bases unmatched to any gene: 1. CDR3 coding DNA: TGTGCCAGCAGCGCTAGCGGGAGCTACGAGCAGTACTTC. Protein: CASSASGSYEQYF.

This clone was seen only once. V usage is TRBV11-2 and J usage is TRBJ2-1, with D possibly being TRBD2 (6 bases). CDR1 is SGHAT, CDR2 FQNNGV, per germline. The CDR3 is 17 residues long. Trimming pared 5 bases from V and 6 bases from J, leaving 23 bases between. CDR3 loop: CASSPQGWWRGRNEQFF. In DNA, the CDR3 is TGTGCCAGCAGCCCGCAGGGATGGTGGCGGGGCCGCAATGAGCAGTTCTTC.

This clone was observed a handful of times. The chain joins TRBV5-1 to TRBJ2-7; D unresolved. The germline V and J ends were trimmed by 5 bases and 4 bases, with 16 bases remaining between them. The CDR3 runs 14 residues. CDR1 is SGHRS, CDR2 YFSETQ, per germline. CDR3 coding DNA: TGCGCCAGCAGGTTCTCTCCCATAGTGTACGAGCAGTACTTC. Its translation: CASRFSPIVYEQYF.

The rearrangement links TRBV21-1 to TRBJ2-3; no check of the table's D call, TRBD2, against the DNA was made. TRBV21-1 is flagged as a pseudogene. The CDR3 is 17 residues long. Here the CDR3 reads CASSKGPSGGAVDTQYF. DNA for the CDR3: TGTGCCAGCAGCAAAGGGCCTAGCGGGGGGGCCGTAGATACGCAGTATTTT.

This clone was seen a handful of times. This rearrangement joins TRBV19 to TRBJ2-7; 7 bases fit TRBD1. J was trimmed by 3 bases and V by 5 bases; bases with no gene match: 7. Germline assignment: CDR1 LNHDA and CDR2 SQIVND (reference sequence). The CDR3 extends over 14 amino acids. In DNA, the CDR3 is TGTGCCAGTAGTCCGGGACAGAGGAACTACGAGCAGTACTTC. This encodes CASSPGQRNYEQYF.

Written as DNA, the CDR3 is TGCGCCAGCAGCTTCCGGACTAGCGGGGGGGCCGCAGATACGCAGTATTTT. Its translation is CASSFRTSGGAADTQYF. This chain uses TRBV5-1 with TRBJ2-3; 15 bases match TRBD2. The germline gives CDR1 SGHRS, CDR2 YFSETQ. The junction had 5 bases not matched to a gene; V was cut back by 2 bases and J by 4 bases. This CDR3 is 17 amino acids long.

CDR3 bases: TGTGCCAGCAGCCAATACCAGCTCCAGGACTATGGCTACACCTTC. Protein sequence: CASSQYQLQDYGYTF. V gene TRBV16 combines with J gene TRBJ1-2; no reliable D call. Germline V gene data show CDR1 as KGHSY and CDR2 as FQNENV. The CDR3 has 15 amino acids. Trimming took 1 base from V and 3 from J, leaving 12 bases between them.

The chain joins TRBV7-6 to TRBJ2-3; 9 positions match TRBD2. Germline loops: CDR1 SGHVS, CDR2 FNYEAQ. This CDR3 spans 16 amino acids. The V gene end was trimmed by 2 bases and the J gene end by 5 bases; junction bases not matched to a gene: 8. The CDR3 region has the DNA TGTGCCAGCAGCTTACGCGCGGGAGGGCCTAGAGATACGCAGTATTTT. Its protein product is CASSLRAGGPRDTQYF. The variable domain in full, with the rest retrieved from reference TRBV7-6 and TRBJ2-3, is GAGVSQSPRYKVTKRGQDVALRCDPISGHVSLYWYRQALGQGPEFLTYFNYEAQQDKSGLPNDRFSAERPEGSISTLTIQRTEQRDSAMYRCASSLRAGGPRDTQYFGPGTRLTVL.

The rearrangement joins TRBV4-1 to TRBJ2-1; D possibly corresponds to TRBD2 (6 bases). Germline values: CDR1 MGHRA, CDR2 YSYEKL. The CDR3 consists of 14 residues. Deletions cut 0 bases from V and 9 bases from J, with 12 bases between. The CDR3 reads CASSQEVGGIEQFF. The CDR3 DNA reads TGCGCCAGCAGCCAAGAGGTAGGAGGGATTGAGCAGTTCTTC.

The rearrangement links TRBV28 to TRBJ1-5, with 10 bases that match TRBD1. Germline V gene lookup returns CDR1 MDHEN and CDR2 SYDVKM. This CDR3 is built from 17 residues. The V segment lost 11 bases and the J segment 0 bases; nucleotides outside the gene matches: 13. The CDR3 nucleotides are TGTGCCTCCGAACTCGGGACAGGGGATCTTAGCAATCAGCCCCAGCATTTT. Translating gives CASELGTGDLSNQPQHF.

This clone was detected only once. Relative to the germline gene, one junction end is altered; a read error may explain this. V and J are TRBV30 and TRBJ1-6; no clear D. The germline V gene encodes CDR1 GTSNPN and CDR2 SVGIG (reference sequence). The CDR3 length is 14 residues. CDR3 sequence (DNA): TGTGCCGGGAACAACAACAGCCCAAATTCCCCCCTCCACTTT. Its protein is CAGNNNSPNSPLHF.

The chain links TRBV5-3 to TRBJ2-7, with 7 bases aligning to TRBD2. TRBV5-3 is treated as an ORF (open reading frame) with a function not yet certain. The CDR3 loop spans 17 amino acids. The V gene end was trimmed by 4 bases and the J gene end by 3 bases; junction bases not matched to a gene: 16. The CDR3 region is CARSLRVDGGKLYEQYF. The CDR3 DNA follows: TGTGCCAGAAGCCTGAGAGTAGACGGGGGGAAACTCTACGAGCAGTACTTC.

This clone has just a few counts. CDR3: CASSAGLPYNEQFF. CDR3 nucleotide sequence: TGTGCCAGCAGCGCGGGACTACCTTACAATGAGCAGTTCTTC. The chain uses TRBV7-2 and TRBJ2-1; 7 bases match TRBD2. There are 14 residues in the CDR3. The germline gives CDR1 SGHTA, CDR2 FQGNSA. The trim removed 5 bases at V and 4 bases at J, leaving 5 bases unmatched. The complete variable domain, with remaining parts taken from reference TRBV7-2 and TRBJ2-1, reads GAGVSQSPSNKVTEKGKDVELRCDPISGHTALYWYRQSLGQGLEFLIYFQGNSAPDKSGLPSDRFSAERTGGSVSTLTIQRTQQEDSAVYLCASSAGLPYNEQFFGPGTRLTVL.

V usage is TRBV9 and J usage is TRBJ2-7; D is perhaps TRBD2 (5 bases). CDR1 and CDR2 (germline): SGDLS, YYNGEE. The CDR3 is made up of 15 amino acids. V was trimmed by 0 bases and J by 5 bases, leaving 15 bases between them. The CDR3 DNA is TGTGCCAGCAGCGTAGAAGGCCTGGTGAGGGACGAGCAGTACTTC. As protein: CASSVEGLVRDEQYF.

This chain uses TRBV30 with TRBJ2-3; 9 bases line up with TRBD2. The CDR3 is 14 residues long. In germline, CDR1 is GTSNPN, CDR2 SVGIG (reference sequence). The CDR3 DNA reads as TGTGCGTGTTTGAAGCGGGAGGCCACAGATACGCAGTATTTT. As protein: CACLKREATDTQYF.

This clone occurred once. The rearrangement joins TRBV11-2 to TRBJ1-5; D not certain. This CDR3 is built from 14 residues. CDR1 SGHAT and CDR2 FQNNGV come from the germline V gene. The V and J ends lost 0 bases and 0 bases respectively, with 3 bases between them. The CDR3 here is CASSLDISNQPQHF. Here the CDR3 DNA reads TGTGCCAGCAGCTTAGATATTAGCAATCAGCCCCAGCATTTT.